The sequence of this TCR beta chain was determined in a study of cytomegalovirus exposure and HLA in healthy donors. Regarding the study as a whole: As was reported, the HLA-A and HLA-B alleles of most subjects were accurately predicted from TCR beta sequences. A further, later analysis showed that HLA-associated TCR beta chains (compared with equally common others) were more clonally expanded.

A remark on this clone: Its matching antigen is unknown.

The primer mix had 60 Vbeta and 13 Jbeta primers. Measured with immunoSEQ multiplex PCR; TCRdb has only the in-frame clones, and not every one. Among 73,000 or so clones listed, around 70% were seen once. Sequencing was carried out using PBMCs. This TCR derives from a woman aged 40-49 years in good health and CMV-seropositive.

The CDR3, as DNA: TGCGCCAGCAGCCTAGGATACTCTGGAAACACCATATATTTT. This gives the protein CASSLGYSGNTIYF. The V and J genes are TRBV5-1 and TRBJ1-3; no definite D call. The CDR3 is 14 amino acids. V was clipped by 4 bases and J by 0 bases, with 8 bases between them. Germline V CDR1 and CDR2: SGHRS, YFSETQ.